These T cell receptor beta chains were read from a single sample in a study of blood T cells in healthy people across ages. Each CDR3 protein is one row after TCRdb ran MiXCR on the 5' RACE reads. The table records 1 million or so distinct CDR3 sequences, under 45% of them present only once. The sample consisted of blood. These receptors were obtained from a woman aged 60 to 75 in good health. Both conserved end residues are part of each CDR3. D genes are given only for firm matches. The size entry is marked missing in some rows and otherwise reads once, few, many or a size class.

d_gene,j_gene,abundance,v_gene,CDR3aa,CDR3nt
.,TRBJ2-5,.,TRBV29-1,CSVEDTVGRSRQAQYF,TGCAGCGTTGAAGACACAGTGGGGAGGTCCAGACAAGCCCAGTACTTC
.,TRBJ2-4,.,TRBV27,CASSYGAERNIQYF,TGCGCCAGCAGTTACGGGGCCGAGAGGAACATTCAGTACTTC
.,TRBJ2-1,.,TRBV20-1,CSARISGNSYEQFF,TGCAGTGCTAGAATCTCAGGAAACTCCTACGAGCAGTTCTTC
TRBD1,TRBJ1-2,many,TRBV6-6,CASSYSISDRKGYTF,TGTGCCAGCAGTTACTCGATTTCGGACAGGAAAGGCTACACCTTC
.,TRBJ1-5,many,TRBV6-5,CASSSGQRRNQPQHF,TGTGCCAGCAGCTCCGGACAGCGAAGAAATCAGCCCCAGCATTTT
.,TRBJ1-4,few,TRBV20-1,CSASPLVEKLFF,TGCAGTGCCTCTCCTCTTGTTGAAAAACTGTTTTTT
.,TRBJ1-1,.,TRBV30,CAWTKNRAADAFF,TGTGCCTGGACCAAAAACAGGGCCGCTGATGCTTTCTTT
.,TRBJ2-7,few,TRBV5-1,CASSIRQDYEQYF,TGCGCCAGCAGCATCCGACAGGACTACGAGCAGTACTTC
.,TRBJ2-1,few,TRBV7-2,CASRPLASEQFF,TGTGCCAGCAGGCCCCTAGCCTCTGAGCAGTTCTTC
TRBD1,TRBJ1-2,.,TRBV27,CASALGQGDGYTF,TGTGCCAGCGCCCTGGGACAGGGGGATGGCTACACCTTC
.,TRBJ2-7,few,TRBV29-1,CSVAATKTLTYEQYF,TGCAGCGTGGCAGCCACGAAAACTCTTACCTACGAGCAGTACTTC
.,TRBJ2-3,.,TRBV7-2,CASSADYTSTDTQYF,TGTGCCAGCAGCGCAGACTATACTAGCACAGATACGCAGTATTTT
TRBD1,TRBJ1-2,.,TRBV5-1,CASSPGTVNDGYTF,TGCGCCAGCAGCCCCGGGACAGTTAACGATGGCTACACCTTC
TRBD1,TRBJ1-4,few,TRBV4-2,CASSQDGTGVEKLFF,TGTGCCAGCAGCCAAGATGGGACAGGGGTTGAAAAACTGTTTTTT
TRBD1,TRBJ1-2,.,TRBV27,CASSLSGRDRGLIYGYTF,TGTGCCAGCAGTTTATCGGGCAGGGACAGGGGACTTATCTATGGCTACACCTTC
.,TRBJ1-1,.,TRBV24-1,CATSGPGLPEAFF,TGTGCCACCAGTGGACCGGGACTCCCTGAAGCTTTCTTT
.,TRBJ2-7,.,TRBV3-1,CASSQALAGVEQYF,TGTGCCAGCAGCCAAGCACTAGCAGGAGTTGAGCAGTACTTC
TRBD2,TRBJ2-7,.,TRBV5-1,CASRLAGKTYEQYF,TGCGCCAGCAGATTAGCGGGAAAAACCTACGAGCAGTACTTC
TRBD1,TRBJ1-1,.,TRBV7-9,CASSLGTGGLNTEAFF,TGTGCCAGCAGCTTAGGGACAGGGGGTTTGAACACTGAAGCTTTCTTT
.,TRBJ1-1,many,TRBV29-1,CSVARQSETEAFF,TGCAGCGTTGCACGGCAGAGTGAAACTGAAGCTTTCTTT
TRBD2,TRBJ2-1,many,TRBV4-2,CASSQDPPLAGGPLSEQFF,TGTGCCAGCAGCCAAGATCCCCCTCTAGCGGGAGGGCCTTTGAGTGAGCAGTTCTTC
.,TRBJ2-3,.,TRBV29-1,CSVMGGKTDTQYF,TGCAGCGTCATGGGCGGGAAAACAGATACGCAGTATTTT
.,TRBJ2-2,.,TRBV23-1,CASSQPKRTGELFF,TGCGCCAGCAGTCAACCGAAGAGAACCGGGGAGCTGTTTTTT
TRBD2,TRBJ2-7,few,TRBV6-1,CASSDGASGLYEQYF,TGTGCCAGCAGTGATGGGGCTAGCGGGCTGTACGAGCAGTACTTC
TRBD2,TRBJ2-3,.,TRBV7-2,CASSLVGSSGTSTDTLYF,TGTGCCAGCAGCTTAGTGGGGTCTAGCGGAACTAGCACAGATACGCTGTATTTT
.,TRBJ2-1,few,TRBV27,CASSPSGAVWSGQFF,TGTGCCAGCAGCCCCAGCGGAGCGGTCTGGTCAGGGCAGTTCTTC
.,TRBJ2-7,.,TRBV30,CAWTGKSEQYF,TGTGCCTGGACAGGGAAAAGCGAGCAGTACTTC
.,TRBJ2-5,.,TRBV5-5,CASSFVQGGLGETQYF,TGTGCCAGCAGCTTTGTGCAGGGAGGTTTGGGGGAGACCCAGTACTTC
.,TRBJ1-1,.,TRBV27,CASSLAGRGKTEAFF,TGTGCCAGCAGCTTAGCGGGCAGGGGAAAAACTGAAGCTTTCTTT
.,TRBJ1-2,few,TRBV25-1,CASSEYGGPGTFGYTF,TGTGCCAGCAGTGAATACGGGGGGCCCGGCACTTTTGGCTACACCTTC
TRBD1,TRBJ2-5,.,TRBV27,CASSGWPGGALETQYF,TGTGCCAGCAGTGGATGGCCAGGGGGCGCCTTGGAGACCCAGTACTTC
.,TRBJ1-2,.,TRBV12-3/TRBV12-4,CASSFNIGGYTF,TGTGCCAGCAGTTTCAACATCGGTGGCTACACCTTC
.,TRBJ2-3,.,TRBV7-9,CASSAGTHEDTQYF,TGTGCCAGCAGCGCCGGGACCCACGAAGATACGCAGTATTTT
.,TRBJ2-7,few,TRBV9,CASGGSSGYEQYF,TGTGCCAGCGGGGGAAGTAGCGGCTACGAGCAGTACTTC
TRBD2,TRBJ2-3,few,TRBV29-1,CSASSGTSTDTQYF,TGCAGCGCCTCTAGCGGTACTAGCACAGATACGCAGTATTTT
.,TRBJ1-1,once,TRBV12-5,CASGLGPEAFF,TGTGCTAGTGGCCTCGGCCCCGAAGCTTTCTTT
.,TRBJ1-6,.,TRBV27,CASSPRAVYNSPLHF,TGTGCCAGCAGTCCCCGGGCAGTCTATAATTCACCCCTCCACTTT
.,TRBJ1-6,.,TRBV27,CASSSHQVNSPLHF,TGTGCCAGCAGTTCCCACCAAGTCAATTCACCCCTCCACTTT